Listed here is a single T cell receptor beta chain. The antigen this receptor binds is unknown. No quality values exist for individual bases; no much larger clone is one base distant. CDR1 is given as WSHSY and CDR2 as SAAADI, both from the germline V gene. The CDR3 starts with the cysteine, ends with the phenylalanine, and has 16 residues. Only the CDR3 region is kept as DNA, spanning 48 bases read in frame from base 1. Unmatched junction bases come to 7, with V trimmed by 6 bases and J by 2 bases. These data are taken from a study of cytomegalovirus exposure and HLA in healthy donors (dated by TCRdb to about 2017). With respect to the entire study: According to an earlier analysis of 587 of the donors, roughly 180 million T cells yielded roughly 110 million unique TCR beta sequences and around 280 Gb of sequence data. An early release that covered about 600 HLA-typed donors contained approximately 320 gigabases of sequencing data and 75 million to 100 million unique TCR sequences. Of the 398 genotyped donors, around 81% fell in the genetic ancestry cluster associated with self-reported Caucasian donors. The study aimed to test whether signatures of past pathogen exposure could be identified by cataloging public T cell receptors. The T cell repertoires of 550 to 850 subjects were profiled by immunosequencing and related to cytomegalovirus serostatus. In addition to the first cohort of approximately 650 subjects, a separate validation cohort of 120 different subjects was used. To predict cytomegalovirus infection status, the study combined high-throughput TCR immunosequencing, statistical association of individual TCRs with disease status, and machine learning. In a later analysis, previously published TCR beta repertoires from 600 to 850 donors were re-analyzed and high-resolution HLA genotyping was added so that TCR occurrence patterns could be studied. The later analysis used no new phenotypic data to find candidate immune exposures, relying instead on TCR beta sequences and their occurrence across donors. An earlier analysis of roughly 580 of the donors used high-throughput TCR beta sequencing to judge whether each TCR beta V gene segment behaved as functional or pseudogenic. Donor age, sex, ethnicity and CMV serostatus were collected together with the repertoire data. In a later genetic analysis, genome-wide SNP genotypes for about 65% of the roughly 700 donors were used, and that subset was treated as a discovery cohort. Every repertoire in the discovery cohort had been generated on one and the same sequencing platform. HLA typing included class I and class II loci at four-digit resolution. Typing coverage differed by locus: A, B, C, DRB1 and DQB1 were typed in about 620-640 donors, DQA1 in roughly 510, DPA1 in 600 to 610, and DPB1 in roughly 470. Roughly 5 DR-DQ haplotypes were treated as single units for association and clustering because of strong linkage in the cohort. Across approximately 400 genotyped donors of the cohort, an average of about 240,000 unique TCR beta nucleotide sequences per donor were sequenced, and roughly 20% of those sequences were non-productive. The full study reports these points: Roughly uniform sequencing depth across donors was assumed in presence/absence analyses, although this assumption may not hold. The 87-base-pair reads could not distinguish some IMGT-functional V segments, including TRBV6-2 and TRBV6-3, so those segments were excluded. Because counts were too low, some 16 rarely observed V segments, including chromosome 9 orphons, were excluded from the earlier analysis of some 590 of the donors. In both the original and validation cohorts, the classifier was reported to diagnose cytomegalovirus status with high specificity and sensitivity. A cluster of highly shared sequence variants was judged likely to represent a technical artifact of the sequencing pipeline. According to a later analysis, TCR association rates differed among HLA loci, with DRB1 alleles showing the most associated TCRs and HLA-C alleles showing the fewest. The authors suggested that the approach could potentially be extended to other disease states and immunological phenotypes. Linkage disequilibrium might explain the correlated functional status among segregating V segments, but an unknown experimental factor could not be excluded. An association between a missense DCLRE1C variant and V-gene and J-gene trimming of TCR beta chains was found in a later genetic analysis and replicated in an independent cohort. Broadly in line with IMGT annotations, most TCR beta V segments showed up in productive rearrangements about 87% or about 30% of the time in an earlier analysis of a few hundred of the donors. A further reported finding was that TCR beta sequences accurately predicted the HLA-A and HLA-B alleles for most subjects in the first cohort. A total of fewer than 200 TCR beta chains were listed by the study as associated with cytomegalovirus. Strong co-occurrence of HLA alleles, especially DR and DQ, made assigning TCR associations to individual alleles difficult. A later analysis found that most CMV-associated TCR beta chains appeared HLA-restricted, with HLA associations seemingly driven largely by CMV exposure. A later analysis found that HLA-associated TCR beta chains were more clonally expanded and had lower generation probabilities than equally common non-associated chains. According to a later analysis, parvovirus B19, influenza, CMV and Epstein-Barr virus appeared linked to several top co-occurrence clusters. According to a later genetic analysis, donors in an Asian-associated ancestry cluster had fewer N-insertions in productive TCRs than the approximately 710-donor mean. While some public TCRs were present in many individuals, most TCR sequences turned up only very rarely across donors. A later analysis associated about 17,000 TCR beta sequences with specific HLA alleles at a false discovery rate of 0.05. For the cohort, immune exposure information was limited to CMV serostatus. Because some donors lacked HLA typing at each locus, the association tests relied only on the typed subset. Only TCR beta chains were sequenced in this cohort, and the absence of alpha or paired-chain data limited detectable features. In vitro tests confirmed that a few of the cytomegalovirus-associated TCR beta chains recognize cytomegalovirus antigens.

The method behind the library was the immunoSEQ multiplex PCR assay. The multiplex PCR relied on a mix of 60 forward primers for TCR Vbeta segments and 13 reverse primers for TCR Jbeta segments. The CDR3 region of rearranged TCR beta genes was amplified from genomic DNA with a multiplex PCR assay. Amplified TCR beta libraries were sequenced as 87-base-pair reads on the Illumina HiSeq System. On the authors' methods: In a later analysis, 80 million or so unique TCR beta chains were counted across the 500 to 700 repertoires, and about 10 million of these chains were shared by at least two donors. To remove PCR and sequencing errors, raw reads were error-corrected and collapsed into unique sequences using a nearest-neighbor algorithm that merged closely related sequences. V, D and J gene segments were assigned by aligning CDR3 sequences to IMGT reference sequences. For a sequence to be retained, a match of at least six nucleotides to both a V gene segment and a J gene segment was required. A rearrangement counted as productive if the CDR3 had no stop codons and remained in frame with V and J, and every other rearrangement counted as non-productive. CDR3 was defined according to IMGT convention as the region running from the second conserved V-encoded cysteine to the conserved J-encoded phenylalanine. The earlier analysis of approximately 590 of the donors excluded any sequence lacking an unambiguous match to a single V gene segment. In an earlier analysis of 587 of the donors, V segments were called functional above 56.7% productive rearrangements and were called segregating when the between-donor standard deviation exceeded 5%. To diagnose cytomegalovirus status from the catalog of TCR beta chain sequences, a statistical classification framework was built. V and J gene assignment, in a later analysis, came from comparing TCR nucleotide sequences with IMGT/GENE-DB human TR gene sequences. In a later analysis, CDR3 sequences and most-parsimonious VDJ recombination scenarios were assigned using the TCRdist pipeline. A later analysis defined each TCR beta chain by its CDR3 amino acid sequence plus V-gene family, and excluded reads lacking a unique V-gene family. To address suspected cross-contamination and a sequencing artifact, a later analysis removed 450 to 700 highly shared, low-generation-probability nucleotide sequences. A later analysis calculated a clonal expansion index for each public chain from normalized within-repertoire ranks of inferred template counts. Generation probabilities in a later analysis came from a VDJ recombination model fitted to out-of-frame rearrangements, and those results were checked against IGoR. In a later analysis, TCR-TCR, TCR-HLA and TCR-CMV co-occurrence was scored with hypergeometric tests, and a repertoire-size bias correction was applied to TCR pairs. A later analysis estimated false discovery rates by permuting HLA or CMV assignments 20 times. In a later analysis, co-occurring TCRs were grouped with DBSCAN, and TCRdist sequence similarity was added when clustering was performed within HLA-allele-positive subsets. Repertoires with fewer than 30,000 or more than 120,000 public chains, plus five repertoires with anomalous nucleotide sharing, were excluded from co-occurrence clustering. TCRdb holds this immuneACCESS table with in-frame rearrangements only. Some clones are missing; in checked studies, unresolved V genes explain under half, and the rest has no known cause. Clonal size and the V and J genes are those of that table, whereas D and trimming came from the DNA. This sample is represented by some 150,000 clones; 79% of them were singletons. The ten top clones hold roughly 6.7% of the sample.

The cohort was made up of about 670 healthy bone marrow donors. At the time of sampling, all cohort members were nominally healthy, though unrecorded immune exposures were likely present. The donor tested CMV seropositive, placing the donor among the 289 seropositive members of the cohort. Every donor gave a peripheral blood sample, and the peripheral blood mononuclear cells from that sample were used for TCR beta sequencing. The Qiagen DNeasy Blood Extraction Kit was used to extract genomic DNA from the blood cell samples. The sample consisted of PBMCs. The sequence was collected from a woman in her thirties or forties in good health and CMV-seropositive. The rearrangement combines TRBV10-2 with TRBJ2-5; 12 middle bases align to TRBD2. DNA sequence: TGCGCCAGCAGAGCTACTAGCGGGGGGTTACAAGAGACCCAGTACTTC. Its protein is CASRATSGGLQETQYF.